The 9 T cell receptor beta chains below were found in one sample sequenced in a study of shared clonotypes between healthy human individuals. Terminally differentiated effector memory CD45RA+ cells were excluded by CCR7 positive selection of CD45RO-negative cells. Data came from immunoSEQ multiplex PCR; TCRdb stores just in-frame clones and leaves some out. The data hold roughly 1,800,000 clones, with roughly 95% observed a single time. Sequenced input: naive CD8+ T cells sorted from blood. The receptors derive from a man younger than 35 in good health.

The V and J genes are TRBV19 and TRBJ1-4; a possible D gene is TRBD1 (6 bases). CDR3 length: 14 amino acids. Germline V gives CDR1 LNHDA, CDR2 SQIVND (reference sequence). V lost 9 bases, J lost 5 bases, and 16 bases lay in between. The CDR3 DNA reads TGTGCCAGACAAACAGGGACCTCGAATGAAAAACTGTTTTTT. Its protein product is CARQTGTSNEKLFF.

V and J are TRBV7-6 and TRBJ2-7; the match to TRBD2 covers 7 bases. Germline V gene data show CDR1 as SGHVS and CDR2 as FNYEAQ. V lost 2 bases, J lost 6 bases, and 7 bases stayed unmatched. The CDR3 runs to 14 residues. CDR3 in amino acids: CASSLTGEGSEQYF. CDR3 nucleotides: TGTGCCAGCAGCTTAACCGGGGAGGGGTCCGAGCAGTACTTC.

V gene TRBV5-1 combines with J gene TRBJ2-7; D is tentatively TRBD1 or TRBD2 (5 bases each). This CDR3 comprises 16 residues. The germline CDR1 and CDR2 sequences are SGHRS and YFSETQ. The germline V and J ends were trimmed by 4 bases and 4 bases, with 21 bases remaining between them. The CDR3 reads CASSPSGRANEYEQYF. The CDR3 DNA reads as TGCGCCAGCAGCCCCAGCGGCAGGGCAAATGAGTACGAGCAGTACTTC.

This rearrangement joins TRBV29-1 to TRBJ2-6; 10 bases are shared with TRBD1. Germline V gene data show CDR1 as SQVTM and CDR2 as ANQGSEA. The V and J ends lost 7 bases and 1 base, in that order; junction bases with no gene match: 10. This CDR3 region has 17 residues. The chain's CDR3 is CSATPGQGSSGANVLTF. As DNA, the CDR3 is TGCAGCGCAACACCGGGACAGGGGTCGTCTGGGGCCAACGTCCTGACTTTC.

There are a few counts of this clone. The chain employs TRBV6-1 and TRBJ2-7; D unclear. The CDR3 runs to 16 residues. The germline V gene has CDR1 MNHNS and CDR2 SASEGT. V lost 4 bases and J 0 bases, leaving 16 bases between the germline ends. The CDR3: CASSADSSASSYEQYF. The CDR3 DNA is TGTGCCAGCAGTGCCGACTCCTCTGCGAGCTCCTACGAGCAGTACTTC.

DNA of the CDR3: TGTGCCAGCAGCGGAGCAGATACGCAGTATTTT. Translating it yields CASSGADTQYF. The V gene is TRBV7-9, the J gene TRBJ2-3; no clear D. V shed 5 bases and J shed 4 bases, with 4 bases lying between them. Germline V gene lookup returns CDR1 SEHNR and CDR2 FQNEAQ (reference sequence). The CDR3 contains 11 residues. Full variable domain (rest looked up from reference TRBV7-9 and TRBJ2-3): DTGVSQNPRHKITKRGQNVTFRCDPISEHNRLYWYRQTLGQGPEFLTYFQNEAQLEKSRLLSDRFSAERPKGSFSTLEIQRTEQGDSAMYLCASSGADTQYFGPGTRLTVL.

The genes are TRBV27 and TRBJ2-7; 9 nucleotides match TRBD1. Germline CDR1 is MNHEY and CDR2 is SMNVEV (reference sequence). The length of the CDR3 is 14 residues. V shed 4 bases, J shed 5 bases, and the junction held 6 bases outside the gene matches. The CDR3 DNA is TGTGCCAGCAGTTCCCCGGGACAGGGCCACGAGCAGTACTTC. It yields the protein CASSSPGQGHEQYF.

The chain couples TRBV6-4 to TRBJ1-2; 9 bases are a match to TRBD1. The germline V gene has CDR1 MRHNA and CDR2 SNTAGT. V shed 3 bases and J 5 bases; nucleotides not matched to a gene: 4. The CDR3 runs 14 residues. The CDR3 DNA reads TGTGCCAGCAGTGAATCCGGGACAGGGTATGGCTACACCTTC. It codes for CASSESGTGYGYTF.

This clone is a singleton in its sample. This rearrangement joins TRBV6-1 to TRBJ2-1, with D tentatively TRBD1 (6 bases). The CDR3 has 15 amino acids. Looked up from germline, CDR1 is MNHNS and CDR2 is SASEGT. The germline V and J ends were trimmed by 2 bases and 7 bases, with 15 bases remaining between them. The CDR3 bases are TGTGCCAGCAGTGAAAACTACCAACAGGGAAATGAGCAGTTCTTC. Amino acids: CASSENYQQGNEQFF.